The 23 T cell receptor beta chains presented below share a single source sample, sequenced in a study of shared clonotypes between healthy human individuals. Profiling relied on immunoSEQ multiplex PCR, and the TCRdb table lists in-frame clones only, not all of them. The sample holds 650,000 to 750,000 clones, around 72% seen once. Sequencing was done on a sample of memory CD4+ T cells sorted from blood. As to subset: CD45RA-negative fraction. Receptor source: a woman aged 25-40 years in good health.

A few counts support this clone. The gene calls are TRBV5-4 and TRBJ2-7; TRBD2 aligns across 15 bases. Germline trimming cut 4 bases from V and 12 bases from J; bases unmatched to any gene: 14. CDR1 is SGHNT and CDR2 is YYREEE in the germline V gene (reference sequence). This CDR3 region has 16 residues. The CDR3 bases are TGTGCCAGCAGCCCGCCAGGGACTAGCGGGAGGCTAACCGCGTACTTC. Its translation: CASSPPGTSGRLTAYF.

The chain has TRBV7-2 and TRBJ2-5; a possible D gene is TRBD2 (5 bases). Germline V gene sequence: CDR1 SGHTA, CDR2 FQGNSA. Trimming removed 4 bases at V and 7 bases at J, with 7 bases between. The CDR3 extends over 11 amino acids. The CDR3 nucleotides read TGTGCCAGCAGCTCCGGAGGGACCCAGTACTTC. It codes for CASSSGGTQYF.

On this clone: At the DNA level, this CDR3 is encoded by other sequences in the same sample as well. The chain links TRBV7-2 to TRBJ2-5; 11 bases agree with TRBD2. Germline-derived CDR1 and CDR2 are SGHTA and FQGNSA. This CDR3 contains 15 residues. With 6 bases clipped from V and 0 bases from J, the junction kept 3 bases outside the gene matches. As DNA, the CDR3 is TGTGCCAGCAGTCTAGCGGGGGGCGACCAAGAGACCCAGTACTTC. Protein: CASSLAGGDQETQYF. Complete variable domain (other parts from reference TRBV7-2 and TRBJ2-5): GAGVSQSPSNKVTEKGKDVELRCDPISGHTALYWYRQSLGQGLEFLIYFQGNSAPDKSGLPSDRFSAERTGGSVSTLTIQRTQQEDSAVYLCASSLAGGDQETQYFGPGTRLLVL.

This chain's CDR3 is CASSLRPGGYEQYF. The CDR3 region has the DNA TGTGCCAGCAGCTTACGTCCCGGAGGATACGAGCAGTACTTC. The rearrangement joins TRBV11-2 to TRBJ2-7, with a possible D match to TRBD2 (5 bases). Germline V gives CDR1 SGHAT, CDR2 FQNNGV. The CDR3 is 14 amino acids. V lost 2 bases, J lost 4 bases, and 12 bases lay in between.

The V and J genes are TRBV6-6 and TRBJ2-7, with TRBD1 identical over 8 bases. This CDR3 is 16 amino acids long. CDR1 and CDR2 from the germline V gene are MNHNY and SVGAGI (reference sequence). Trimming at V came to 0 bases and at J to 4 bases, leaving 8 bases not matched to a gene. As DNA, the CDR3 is TGTGCCAGCAGTTACTCGGTAGCAGGGGGCGCGTACGAGCAGTACTTC. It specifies CASSYSVAGGAYEQYF.

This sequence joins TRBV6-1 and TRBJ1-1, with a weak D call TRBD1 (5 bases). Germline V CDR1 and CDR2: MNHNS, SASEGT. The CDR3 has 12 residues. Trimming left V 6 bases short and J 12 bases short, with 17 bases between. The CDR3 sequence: CASRTSGTSTFF. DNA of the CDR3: TGTGCCAGCAGGACCTCCGGGACTTCGACTTTCTTT.

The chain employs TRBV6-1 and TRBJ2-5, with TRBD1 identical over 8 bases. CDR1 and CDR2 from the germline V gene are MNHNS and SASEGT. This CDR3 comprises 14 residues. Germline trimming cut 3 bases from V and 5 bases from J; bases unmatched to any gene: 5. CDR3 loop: CASSDPDREETQYF. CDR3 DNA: TGTGCCAGCAGTGACCCGGACAGGGAGGAGACCCAGTACTTC.

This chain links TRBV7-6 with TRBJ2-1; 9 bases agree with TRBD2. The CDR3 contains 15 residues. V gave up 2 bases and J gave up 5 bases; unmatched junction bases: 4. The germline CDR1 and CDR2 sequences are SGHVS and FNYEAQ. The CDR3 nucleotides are TGTGCCAGCAGCTTAATGGCTAGCGGGGACAATGAGCAGTTCTTC. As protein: CASSLMASGDNEQFF.

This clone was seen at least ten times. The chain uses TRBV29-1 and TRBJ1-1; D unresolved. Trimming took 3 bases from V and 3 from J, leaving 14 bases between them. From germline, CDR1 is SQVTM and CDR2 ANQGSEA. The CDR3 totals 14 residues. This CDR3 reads CSVDSQGMDTEAFF. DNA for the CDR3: TGCAGCGTTGACAGTCAAGGAATGGACACTGAAGCTTTCTTT.

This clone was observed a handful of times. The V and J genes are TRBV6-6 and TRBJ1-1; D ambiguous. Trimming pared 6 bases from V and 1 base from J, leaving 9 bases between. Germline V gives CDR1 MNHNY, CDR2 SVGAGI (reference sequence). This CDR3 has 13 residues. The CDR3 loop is CASSIQGNTEAFF. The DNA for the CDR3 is TGTGCCAGCAGCATACAAGGGAACACTGAAGCTTTCTTT.

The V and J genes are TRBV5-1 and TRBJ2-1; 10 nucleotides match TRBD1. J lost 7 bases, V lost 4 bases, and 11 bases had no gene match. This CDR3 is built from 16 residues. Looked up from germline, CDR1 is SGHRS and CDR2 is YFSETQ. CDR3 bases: TGCGCCAGCAGCACTACAGGACAGGGGGTAGGGAATGAGCAGTTCTTC. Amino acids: CASSTTGQGVGNEQFF.

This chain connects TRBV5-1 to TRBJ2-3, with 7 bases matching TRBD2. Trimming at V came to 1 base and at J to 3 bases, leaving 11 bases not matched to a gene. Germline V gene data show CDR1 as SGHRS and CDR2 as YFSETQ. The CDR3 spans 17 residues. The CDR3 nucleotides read TGCGCCAGCAGCTTGAAAGGACTAGACGAATCAACAGATACGCAGTATTTT. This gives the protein CASSLKGLDESTDTQYF.

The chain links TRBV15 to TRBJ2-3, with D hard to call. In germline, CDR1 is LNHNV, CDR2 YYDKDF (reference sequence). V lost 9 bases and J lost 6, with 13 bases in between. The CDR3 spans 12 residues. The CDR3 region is CATSRKGDTQYF. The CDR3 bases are TGTGCCACTAGTAGGAAAGGGGATACGCAGTATTTT.

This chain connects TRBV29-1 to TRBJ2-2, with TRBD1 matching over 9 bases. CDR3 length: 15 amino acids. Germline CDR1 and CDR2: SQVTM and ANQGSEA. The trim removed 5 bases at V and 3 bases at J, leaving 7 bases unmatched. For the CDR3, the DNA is TGCAGCGTTCGAGCCGGGACAGGGTACACCGGGGAGCTGTTTTTT. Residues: CSVRAGTGYTGELFF.

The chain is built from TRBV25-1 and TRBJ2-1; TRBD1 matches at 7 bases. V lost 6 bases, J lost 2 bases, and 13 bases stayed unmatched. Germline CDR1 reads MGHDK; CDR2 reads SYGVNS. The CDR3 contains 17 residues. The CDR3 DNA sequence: TGTGCCAGCAGCGCAACTGCCCGACAGGGCGCCTACAATGAGCAGTTCTTC. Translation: CASSATARQGAYNEQFF.

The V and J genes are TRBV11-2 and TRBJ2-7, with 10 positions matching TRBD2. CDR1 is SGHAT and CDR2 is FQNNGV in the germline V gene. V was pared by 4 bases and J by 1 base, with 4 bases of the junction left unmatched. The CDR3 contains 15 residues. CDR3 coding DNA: TGTGCCAGCAGCTCGATTAGCGGGAGGTCCTACGAGCAGTACTTC. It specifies CASSSISGRSYEQYF.

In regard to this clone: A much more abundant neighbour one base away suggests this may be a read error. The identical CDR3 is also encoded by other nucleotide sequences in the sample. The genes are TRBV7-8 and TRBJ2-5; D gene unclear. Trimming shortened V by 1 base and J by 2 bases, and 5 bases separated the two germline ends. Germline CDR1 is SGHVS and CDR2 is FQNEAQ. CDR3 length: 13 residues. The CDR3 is CASSLGLQETQYF. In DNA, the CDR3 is TGTGCCAGCAGCTTAGGACTGCAAGAGACCCAGTACTTC.

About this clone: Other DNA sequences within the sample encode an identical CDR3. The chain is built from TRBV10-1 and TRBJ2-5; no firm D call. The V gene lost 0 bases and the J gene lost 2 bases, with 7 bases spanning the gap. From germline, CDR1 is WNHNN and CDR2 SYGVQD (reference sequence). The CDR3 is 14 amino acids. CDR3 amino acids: CASSESTAQETQYF. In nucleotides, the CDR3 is TGCGCCAGCAGTGAGTCGACGGCACAAGAGACCCAGTACTTC.

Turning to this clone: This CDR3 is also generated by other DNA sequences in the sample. Here the CDR3 DNA reads TGTGCCAGCAGTGGGGCCTACGAGCAGTACTTC. Residues: CASSGAYEQYF. V is TRBV6-1 and J is TRBJ2-7; D ambiguous. The V end lost 4 bases, the J end lost 2 bases, and 3 bases lay between the germline ends. Germline V gene sequence: CDR1 MNHNS, CDR2 SASEGT. This CDR3 comprises 11 residues.

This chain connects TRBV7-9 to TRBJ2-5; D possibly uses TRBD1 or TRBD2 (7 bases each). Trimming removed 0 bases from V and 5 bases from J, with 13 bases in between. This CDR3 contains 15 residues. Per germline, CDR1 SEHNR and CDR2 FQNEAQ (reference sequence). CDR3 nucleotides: TGTGCCAGCAGCTTAGCTTCCAGGGGGGGCGAGACCCAGTACTTC. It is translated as CASSLASRGGETQYF.

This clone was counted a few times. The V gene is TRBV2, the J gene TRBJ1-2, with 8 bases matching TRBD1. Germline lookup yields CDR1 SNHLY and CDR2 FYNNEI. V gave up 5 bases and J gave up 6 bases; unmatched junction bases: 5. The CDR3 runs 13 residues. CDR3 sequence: CASSIGQGNGYTF. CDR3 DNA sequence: TGTGCCAGCAGTATTGGACAGGGAAATGGCTACACCTTC.

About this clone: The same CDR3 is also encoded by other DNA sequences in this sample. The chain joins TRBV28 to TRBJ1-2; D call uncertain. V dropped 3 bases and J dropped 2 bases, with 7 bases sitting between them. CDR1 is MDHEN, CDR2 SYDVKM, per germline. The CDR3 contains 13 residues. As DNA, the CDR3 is TGTGCCAGCAGTTTGGCAGCCAACTATGGCTACACCTTC. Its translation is CASSLAANYGYTF.

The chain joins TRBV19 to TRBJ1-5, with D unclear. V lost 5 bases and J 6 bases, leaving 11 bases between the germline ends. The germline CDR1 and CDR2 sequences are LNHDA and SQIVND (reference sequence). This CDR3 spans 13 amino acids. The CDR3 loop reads CASSSGFGQPQHF. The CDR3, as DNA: TGTGCCAGTAGTTCCGGGTTCGGTCAGCCCCAGCATTTT.